This is a list of T cell receptor beta chains from one sample in a study of CD8 T cells in ankylosing spondylitis. One entry per CDR3 protein results from TCRdb running MiXCR on the 5' RACE reads. Among about 340,000 distinct CDR3 sequences listed, roughly 14% were seen once. Sequencing was done on a sample of blood, either unsorted or a sorted T cell fraction (not recorded which). These receptors came from a male donor with ankylosing spondylitis or in good health (not recorded which). CDR3s include the opening cysteine and the closing phenylalanine or tryptophan. A D gene is named only where the DNA matches it firmly. Clone size is stated in some rows and not others, as once, few, many or a class when expanded.

d_gene | abundance | j_gene | v_gene | len | CDR3nt | CDR3aa
- | few | TRBJ2-6 | TRBV3-1 | 16 | TGTGCCAGCAGCCAAGAGGAAGGCTCTGGGGCCAACGTCCTGACTTTC | CASSQEEGSGANVLTF
TRBD1 | many | TRBJ2-4 | TRBV5-1 | 16 | TGCGCCAGCAGCGAAGGACAGGCTCTAGCCAAAAACATTCAGTACTTC | CASSEGQALAKNIQYF
- | - | TRBJ1-5 | TRBV7-8 | 16 | TGTGCCAGCAGCTTAGGGGCGTCGTGGGGGCCTCAGCCCCAGCATTTT | CASSLGASWGPQPQHF
TRBD1 | - | TRBJ1-5 | TRBV12-3/TRBV12-4 | 15 | TGTGCCAGCAGGCGAGACAGGGGATCAGGGCAGCCCCAGCATTTT | CASRRDRGSGQPQHF
TRBD1 | - | TRBJ1-1 | TRBV20-1 | 12 | TGCAGTGGGGACAGGACCAACACTGAAGCTTTCTTT | CSGDRTNTEAFF
- | - | TRBJ1-4 | TRBV4-1 | 14 | TGCGCCAGCAGCCAACCAGGGACTAATGAAAAACTGTTTTTT | CASSQPGTNEKLFF
TRBD2 | once | TRBJ2-1 | TRBV20-1 | 18 | TGCAGTGCTGGGGGTCTGGGTAGCGGGGCTATCTCCTACAATGAGCAGTTCTTC | CSAGGLGSGAISYNEQFF
- | - | TRBJ2-7 | TRBV25-1 | 14 | TGTGCCAGCAGCCCCGAGGGGACGGGGATCCAGCAGTACTTC | CASSPEGTGIQQYF
TRBD2 | - | TRBJ2-3 | TRBV20-1 | 17 | TGCAGTGCTAGAGTGATACCGAGCGGGGGTAGCACAGATACGCAGTATTTT | CSARVIPSGGSTDTQYF
- | - | TRBJ2-1 | TRBV24-1 | 18 | TGTGCCACCAGTGACTCCGGTGTACCCGGGACCAAATACAATGAGCAGTTCTTC | CATSDSGVPGTKYNEQFF
- | - | TRBJ2-3 | TRBV29-1 | 12 | TGCAGCGTTGGTCGTTCCGACGATACGCAGTATTTT | CSVGRSDDTQYF
- | - | TRBJ2-7 | TRBV28 | 13 | TGTGCCAGCAGCCCGGGACATTATTACGAGCAGTACTTC | CASSPGHYYEQYF
TRBD1 | few | TRBJ1-5 | TRBV15 | 12 | TGTGCCACCGGACAGGGCGATCAGCCCCAGCATTTT | CATGQGDQPQHF
- | - | TRBJ2-1 | TRBV7-9 | 15 | TGTGCCAGCAGCCCGCAGGGACTCCCGGAGGGTGAGCAGTTCTTC | CASSPQGLPEGEQFF
- | few | TRBJ2-3 | TRBV4-2 | 15 | TGTGCCAGCAGCCAAGATCCGGACTTCACAGATACGCAGTATTTT | CASSQDPDFTDTQYF
- | - | TRBJ2-5 | TRBV5-1 | 15 | TGCGCCAGCAGCTTGGCCCGGCCGGGAGAAGAGACCCAGTACTTC | CASSLARPGEETQYF
- | - | TRBJ1-3 | TRBV3-1 | 14 | TGTGCCAGCAGCCAAGAGAGAAGGCGAAACACCATATATTTT | CASSQERRRNTIYF
- | - | TRBJ2-1 | TRBV5-5 | 13 | TGTGCCAGCAGCTTCGGGTCAAACAATGAGCAGTTCTTC | CASSFGSNNEQFF
- | - | TRBJ1-4 | TRBV6-1 | 14 | TGTGCCAGCAGGGGGCCTCCTCCTAATGAAAAACTGTTTTTT | CASRGPPPNEKLFF
- | few | TRBJ2-7 | TRBV2 | 12 | TGTGCCAGCAGACGATGGGAGTACGAGCAGTACTTC | CASRRWEYEQYF
- | many | TRBJ2-2 | TRBV5-1 | 15 | TGCGCCAGCAGCTTGGGATTTCAGGGCACCGGGGAGCTGTTTTTT | CASSLGFQGTGELFF
- | - | TRBJ2-5 | TRBV11-3 | 13 | TGTGCCAGCAGCTTAGTAGCGACTGAGACCCAGTACTTC | CASSLVATETQYF
- | - | TRBJ2-4 | TRBV18 | 14 | TGTGCCAGCTCACACGGGGAGGCCAAAAACATTCAGTACTTC | CASSHGEAKNIQYF
TRBD2 | - | TRBJ2-7 | TRBV27 | 16 | TGTGCCAGCAGTTTATCAAGCGGGAGAACCTCCTACGAGCAGTACTTC | CASSLSSGRTSYEQYF
TRBD2 | few | TRBJ2-1 | TRBV6-1 | 16 | TGTGCCAGCAGGAGGGCTAGCGGGAGTGCCTACAATGAGCAGTTCTTC | CASRRASGSAYNEQFF
TRBD2 | - | TRBJ2-7 | TRBV10-3 | 18 | TGTGCCATCAGTGGAGGACAGGGGACTAGCGGGGGCTCCTACGAGCAGTACTTC | CAISGGQGTSGGSYEQYF
- | - | TRBJ1-5 | TRBV5-1 | 14 | TGCGCCAGCAGCTTGGAGGGGGATACCCAGCCCCAGCATTTT | CASSLEGDTQPQHF
TRBD2 | few | TRBJ2-3 | TRBV4-2 | 16 | TGTGCCAGCAGCCAAGAGGGGGGGATTCCGACAGATACGCAGTATTTT | CASSQEGGIPTDTQYF
TRBD1 | - | TRBJ2-1 | TRBV6-1 | 15 | TGTGCCAGCAGCTTCAGGGGGTCCGCCGACAATGAGCAGTTCTTC | CASSFRGSADNEQFF
TRBD1 | - | TRBJ2-5 | TRBV12-3/TRBV12-4 | 16 | TGTGCCAGCAGTTTCAACCGGGACAGGGGGAAAGAGACCCAGTACTTC | CASSFNRDRGKETQYF
TRBD2 | - | TRBJ2-7 | TRBV3-1 | 16 | TGTGCCAGCAGCCAAGTCGGACTAGCTGGGTCCTACGAGCAGTACTTC | CASSQVGLAGSYEQYF
TRBD2 | - | TRBJ2-1 | TRBV20-1 | 15 | TGCAGTGCTGGAAGACTAGCGGGTCCTTACAATGAGCAGTTCTTC | CSAGRLAGPYNEQFF
- | - | TRBJ2-1 | TRBV3-1 | 12 | TGTGCCAGCAGCCCAGTGAGCAATGAGCAGTTCTTC | CASSPVSNEQFF
TRBD1 | - | TRBJ1-1 | TRBV3-1 | 15 | TGTGCCAGCAGCCACCTGGACAGGATGAACACTGAAGCTTTCTTT | CASSHLDRMNTEAFF
- | few | TRBJ2-1 | TRBV4-1 | 16 | TGCGCCAGCAGCCAAGGCGGGACAGTCTCCTACAATGAGCAGTTCTTC | CASSQGGTVSYNEQFF
- | - | TRBJ1-2 | TRBV19 | 13 | TGTGCCAGTAGTATAGAGAACGGCTATGGCTACACCTTC | CASSIENGYGYTF
TRBD1 | - | TRBJ1-1 | TRBV4-1 | 14 | TGCGCCAGCAGCCTCGAACAGGGGCGGGTTGAAGCTTTCTTT | CASSLEQGRVEAFF
TRBD1 | few | TRBJ1-1 | TRBV5-1 | 15 | TGCGCCAGCAGCCCGGGACAGGGGTGGACCACTGAAGCTTTCTTT | CASSPGQGWTTEAFF
- | - | TRBJ2-1 | TRBV19 | 12 | TGTGCCAGTAGTATGGGGGGAGGTGAGCAGTTCTTC | CASSMGGGEQFF
- | few | TRBJ2-7 | TRBV5-1 | 14 | TGCGCCAGCAGTCGGAGGGGAGAATCCTACGAGCAGTACTTC | CASSRRGESYEQYF
- | - | TRBJ1-1 | TRBV7-7 | 15 | TGTGCCAGCAGCGCTACAGGGCTCCCGAACACTGAAGCTTTCTTT | CASSATGLPNTEAFF
- | few | TRBJ1-2 | TRBV10-3 | 12 | TGTGCCATCAGTGCGGGGGACTATGGCTACACCTTC | CAISAGDYGYTF
- | many | TRBJ1-4 | TRBV6-5 | 14 | TGTGCCAGCAGTTACTCGATTGAAGGACGAAAACTGTTTTTT | CASSYSIEGRKLFF
- | - | TRBJ2-5 | TRBV5-1 | 14 | TGCGCCAGCAGCACGAGTACAGTGGAAGAGACCCAGTACTTC | CASSTSTVEETQYF
- | - | TRBJ1-4 | TRBV6-1 | 14 | TGTGCCAGCAAGATTGGGGGGCGCGGCGAAAAACTGTTTTTT | CASKIGGRGEKLFF
- | - | TRBJ2-1 | TRBV7-9 | 11 | TGTGCCAGCAGCTTAACCACTGAGCAGTTCTTC | CASSLTTEQFF
TRBD2 | - | TRBJ2-7 | TRBV29-1 | 13 | TGCAGCGATACGGACAGCGGGGGATACGAGCAGTACTTC | CSDTDSGGYEQYF
- | many | TRBJ2-7 | TRBV12-3/TRBV12-4 | 12 | TGTGCCAGCAGGGGCGGATCCTACGAGCAGTACTTC | CASRGGSYEQYF
- | few | TRBJ2-1 | TRBV18 | 15 | TGTGCCAGCTCATCAGGGGAAGGGACCTACAATGAGCAGTTCTTC | CASSSGEGTYNEQFF
- | few | TRBJ2-7 | TRBV20-1 | 14 | TGCAGTGCCCGTTACAGGGTGGATTCCTACGAGCAGTACTTC | CSARYRVDSYEQYF